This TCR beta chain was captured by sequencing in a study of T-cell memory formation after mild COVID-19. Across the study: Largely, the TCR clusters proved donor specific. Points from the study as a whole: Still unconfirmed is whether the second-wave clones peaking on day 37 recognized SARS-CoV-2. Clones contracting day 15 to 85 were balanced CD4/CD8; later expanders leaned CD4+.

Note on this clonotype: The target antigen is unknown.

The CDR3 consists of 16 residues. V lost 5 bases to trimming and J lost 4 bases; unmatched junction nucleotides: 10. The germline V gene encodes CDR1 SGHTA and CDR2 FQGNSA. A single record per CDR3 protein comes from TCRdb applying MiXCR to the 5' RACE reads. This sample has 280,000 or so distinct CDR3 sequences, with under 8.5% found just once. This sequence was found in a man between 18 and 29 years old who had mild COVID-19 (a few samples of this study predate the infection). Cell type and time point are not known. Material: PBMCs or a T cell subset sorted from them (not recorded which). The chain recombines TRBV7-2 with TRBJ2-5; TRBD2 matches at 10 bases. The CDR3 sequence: CASSTGTSVWGETQYF. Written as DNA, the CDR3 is TGTGCCAGCAGCACCGGGACTAGCGTTTGGGGAGAGACCCAGTACTTC.